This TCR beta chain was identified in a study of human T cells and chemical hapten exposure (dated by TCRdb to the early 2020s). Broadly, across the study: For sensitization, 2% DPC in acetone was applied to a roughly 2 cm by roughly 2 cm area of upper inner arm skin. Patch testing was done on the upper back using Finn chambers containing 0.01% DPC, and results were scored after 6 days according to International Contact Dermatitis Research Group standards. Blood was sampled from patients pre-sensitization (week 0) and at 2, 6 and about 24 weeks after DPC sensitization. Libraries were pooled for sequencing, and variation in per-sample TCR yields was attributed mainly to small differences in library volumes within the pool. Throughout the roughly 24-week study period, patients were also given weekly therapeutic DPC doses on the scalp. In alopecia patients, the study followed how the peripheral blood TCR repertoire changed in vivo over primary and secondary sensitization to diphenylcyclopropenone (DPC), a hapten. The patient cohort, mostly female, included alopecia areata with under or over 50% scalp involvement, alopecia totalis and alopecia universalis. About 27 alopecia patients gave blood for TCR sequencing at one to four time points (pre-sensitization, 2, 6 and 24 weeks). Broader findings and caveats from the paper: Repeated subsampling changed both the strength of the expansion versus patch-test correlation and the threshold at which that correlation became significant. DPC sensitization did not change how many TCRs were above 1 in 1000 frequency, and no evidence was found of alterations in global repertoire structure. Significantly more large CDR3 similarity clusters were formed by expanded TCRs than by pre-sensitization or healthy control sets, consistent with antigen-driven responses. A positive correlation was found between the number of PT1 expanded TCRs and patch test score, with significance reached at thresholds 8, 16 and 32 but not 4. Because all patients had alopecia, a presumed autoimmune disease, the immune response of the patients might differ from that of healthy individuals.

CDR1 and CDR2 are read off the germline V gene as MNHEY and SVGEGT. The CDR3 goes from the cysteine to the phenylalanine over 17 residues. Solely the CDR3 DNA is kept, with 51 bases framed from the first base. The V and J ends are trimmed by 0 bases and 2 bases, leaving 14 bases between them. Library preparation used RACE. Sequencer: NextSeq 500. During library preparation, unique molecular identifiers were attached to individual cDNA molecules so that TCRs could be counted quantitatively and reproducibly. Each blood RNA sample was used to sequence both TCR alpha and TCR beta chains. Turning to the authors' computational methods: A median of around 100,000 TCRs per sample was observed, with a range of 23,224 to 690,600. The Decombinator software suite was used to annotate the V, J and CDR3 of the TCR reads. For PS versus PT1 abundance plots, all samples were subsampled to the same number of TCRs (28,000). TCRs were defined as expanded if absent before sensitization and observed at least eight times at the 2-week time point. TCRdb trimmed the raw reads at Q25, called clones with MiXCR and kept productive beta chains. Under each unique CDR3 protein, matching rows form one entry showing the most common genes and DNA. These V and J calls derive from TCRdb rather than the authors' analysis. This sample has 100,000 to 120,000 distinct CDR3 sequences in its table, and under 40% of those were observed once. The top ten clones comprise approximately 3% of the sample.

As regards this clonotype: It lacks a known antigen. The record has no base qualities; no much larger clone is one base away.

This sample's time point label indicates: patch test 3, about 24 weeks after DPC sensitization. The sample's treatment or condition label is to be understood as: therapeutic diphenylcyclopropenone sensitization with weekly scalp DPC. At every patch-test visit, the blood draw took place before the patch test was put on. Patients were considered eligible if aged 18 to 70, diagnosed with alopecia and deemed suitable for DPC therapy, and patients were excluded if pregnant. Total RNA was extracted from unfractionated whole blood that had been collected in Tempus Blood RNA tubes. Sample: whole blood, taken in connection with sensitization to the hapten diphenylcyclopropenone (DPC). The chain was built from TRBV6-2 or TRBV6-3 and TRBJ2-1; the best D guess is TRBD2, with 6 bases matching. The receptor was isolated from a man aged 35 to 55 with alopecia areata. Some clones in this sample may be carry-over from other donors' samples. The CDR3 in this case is CASSYSKGGDPYNEQFF. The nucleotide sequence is TGTGCCAGCAGTTACTCGAAGGGCGGGGACCCCTACAATGAGCAGTTCTTC.